Listed below are T cell receptor beta chains from one sample, sequenced in a study of PD-L1 blockade in urothelial cancer. The assay was immunoSEQ multiplex PCR, and TCRdb's table has in-frame clones only and misses some. The sample has approximately 32,000 clones; roughly four fifths are singletons. Material: PBMCs, obtained around atezolizumab (anti-PD-L1) treatment. These receptors originate from a man between 60 and 75 years old with urothelial cancer. Each CDR3 is given with its conserved first and last residue. D genes are given only for firm matches.

V: TRBV11-2; D: -; J: TRBJ2-5; CDR3: CASNEGPGDLEETQYF
V: TRBV4-2; D: TRBD1; J: TRBJ2-7; CDR3: CASSQRDRGLPYEQYF
V: TRBV7-9; D: -; J: TRBJ2-3; CDR3: CASSLAAYRTDTQYF
V: TRBV18; D: -; J: TRBJ1-1; CDR3: CASSPRGVNTEAFF
V: TRBV27; D: TRBD2; J: TRBJ2-5; CDR3: CASSSHRLAGLQETQYF
V: TRBV19; D: TRBD1; J: TRBJ2-5; CDR3: CASSTRTGEEETQYF
V: TRBV10-3; D: -; J: TRBJ2-3; CDR3: CAISEYRRVDTQYF
V: TRBV6-1; D: TRBD1; J: TRBJ1-2; CDR3: CASTPRDRVYGYTF
V: TRBV6-5; D: TRBD1; J: TRBJ2-7; CDR3: CASRGTEPYEQYF
V: TRBV19; D: -; J: TRBJ1-1; CDR3: CASSPRAGMNTEAFF
V: TRBV6-6; D: TRBD1; J: TRBJ2-6; CDR3: CASSSEGAAGANVLTF
V: TRBV5-1; D: -; J: TRBJ2-7; CDR3: CASSLYTPSWDNYAEQYF
V: TRBV5-1; D: TRBD1; J: TRBJ2-5; CDR3: CASRRTGEGETQYF
V: TRBV7-8; D: -; J: TRBJ2-7; CDR3: CASSATGFEQYF
V: TRBV10-2; D: TRBD2; J: TRBJ2-7; CDR3: CASSERTSGGTLLSYEQYF
V: TRBV6-5; D: TRBD1; J: TRBJ1-5; CDR3: CASSDRGNQPQHF
V: TRBV5-1; D: -; J: TRBJ1-1; CDR3: CASSWTGMNTEAFF
V: TRBV5-1; D: TRBD1; J: TRBJ2-1; CDR3: CASSLGQGPGSYNEQFF
V: TRBV11-2; D: TRBD2; J: TRBJ2-1; CDR3: CASSLGGGGEQFF
V: TRBV4-1; D: -; J: TRBJ1-5; CDR3: CASSPTLVQGMAQPQHF
V: TRBV10-2; D: -; J: TRBJ1-1; CDR3: CASSESDSNTEAFF
V: TRBV5-1; D: TRBD1; J: TRBJ1-1; CDR3: CASSLGQGYTEAFF
V: TRBV5-1; D: -; J: TRBJ2-7; CDR3: CASSFTSSYEQYF
V: TRBV2; D: TRBD1; J: TRBJ2-3; CDR3: CASRLEGQALTDTQYF
V: TRBV5-6; D: TRBD1; J: TRBJ1-5; CDR3: CASSVRTGGRQPQHF
V: TRBV29-1; D: -; J: TRBJ1-1; CDR3: CSVAGRLNPEAFF
V: TRBV10-1; D: -; J: TRBJ2-7; CDR3: CASSDPETYEQYF
V: TRBV14; D: -; J: TRBJ1-2; CDR3: CASSQGPYGYTF
V: TRBV10-2; D: TRBD1; J: TRBJ2-7; CDR3: CASRGTGALTTYEQYF
V: TRBV10-3; D: -; J: TRBJ2-7; CDR3: CAISPGTQGAYEQYF
V: TRBV7-6; D: TRBD1; J: TRBJ2-7; CDR3: CASSLEQGSYEQYF
V: TRBV2; D: -; J: TRBJ1-5; CDR3: CASSEDRWYSNQPQHF